This TCR beta chain is drawn from a study of regulatory T cells in long-lasting Graves disease. Study at large: Patients met the persistent Graves' disease definition after over 5 years of antithyroid drugs with positive TSH receptor antibodies. Study-level results: Persistent Graves' patients showed reduced TCR diversity versus newly diagnosed patients.

Libraries of TCR beta came from iRepertoire HTBI primers plus Arm-PCR of CDR3 regions. TCRdb reprocessed the multiplex PCR reads via MiXCR and lists one record per CDR3 protein. Of 600,000 to 850,000 distinct CDR3 sequences detected, about 30% appear once; the ten largest clones hold roughly 40%. Trimming removed 10 bases at V and 5 bases at J, with 23 bases between. The CDR3 consists of 15 residues. CDR1 and CDR2 from the germline V gene are SNHLY and FYNNEI. The time point is: persistent/refractory GD, antithyroid drugs over 5 years with positive TRAb. The authors made the TCR library using RNA they extracted from PBMCs. This clonotype was seen a handful of times. No antigen is known for it.

Specimen: peripheral blood mononuclear cells (PBMCs), collected when the disease was refractory, from a patient treated with antithyroid drugs. The receptor's source is a female donor with Graves disease. The chain has TRBV2 and TRBJ2-5; D is unresolved. CDR3 sequence (DNA): TGTGCCACCCCGTCGGATGTGGGCCGTGGGGAGACCCAGTACTTC. Its protein is CATPSDVGRGETQYF. Combining the CDR3 with reference TRBV2 and TRBJ2-5 gives the whole variable domain EPEVTQTPSHQVTQMGQEVILRCVPISNHLYFYWYRQILGQKVEFLVSFYNNEISEKSEIFDDQFSVERPDGSNFTLKIRSTKLEDSAMYFCATPSDVGRGETQYFGPGTRLLVL.